The rows below give T cell receptor beta chains drawn from one sample of a study of cytomegalovirus exposure and HLA in healthy donors. Sequencing was performed with immunoSEQ multiplex PCR; in TCRdb, only in-frame clones are kept and a portion is missing. The data hold more than 150,000 clones, with 75% to 85% observed a single time. Specimen: PBMCs. The receptors were gathered from a boy aged 5 to 17 in good health and CMV-seronegative. Each CDR3 is given with its conserved first and last residue. A D gene is named only where the DNA matches it firmly. Only part of the rows carry a size: once, few, many, or a class if the clone is expanded.

NA,NA,TRBV5-6,TRBJ2-3,CASSPGVTDTQYF,TGTGCCAGCAGCCCGGGGGTAACAGATACGCAGTATTTT
TRBD1,NA,TRBV10-3,TRBJ1-3,CATTGVEASGNTIYF,TGTGCCACCACAGGGGTAGAGGCGTCTGGAAACACCATATATTTT
NA,NA,TRBV2,TRBJ2-1,CASSEAGVEQFF,TGTGCCAGCAGTGAAGCTGGAGTTGAGCAGTTCTTC
TRBD1,NA,TRBV2,TRBJ2-1,CASSGRQGANEQFF,TGTGCCAGCAGCGGCAGACAGGGGGCCAATGAGCAGTTCTTC
NA,few,TRBV15,TRBJ2-6,CATSNSQAGANVLTF,TGTGCCACCAGCAACTCGCAGGCTGGGGCCAACGTCCTGACTTTC
TRBD1,NA,TRBV19,TRBJ1-4,CASSRDSREKLFF,TGTGCCAGTAGTCGGGACAGCAGGGAAAAACTGTTTTTT
NA,NA,TRBV4-3,TRBJ1-6,CASSQDQGARNSPLHF,TGCGCCAGCAGCCAAGATCAAGGGGCGCGGAATTCACCCCTCCACTTT
TRBD1,few,TRBV7-3,TRBJ2-7,CASSPQTGGRNEQYF,TGTGCCAGCAGCCCCCAGACAGGGGGCCGGAACGAGCAGTACTTC
TRBD1,NA,TRBV4-3,TRBJ2-7,CASSQGGQGYEQYF,TGCGCCAGCAGCCAAGGGGGACAGGGCTACGAGCAGTACTTC
TRBD1,NA,TRBV6-5,TRBJ1-2,CASSYLGTANYGYTF,TGTGCCAGCAGTTACCTAGGGACAGCGAACTATGGCTACACCTTC
NA,NA,TRBV19,TRBJ1-6,CASSIAAGRGSPLHF,TGTGCCAGTAGTATAGCAGCAGGGCGGGGTTCACCCCTCCACTTT
TRBD2,NA,TRBV7-7,TRBJ2-7,CASSLSAGSEQYF,TGTGCTAGCAGCTTATCAGCGGGGAGCGAGCAGTACTTC
NA,NA,TRBV30,TRBJ1-2,CAWSGLPYLDSQGYTF,TGTGCCTGGAGTGGCCTTCCATATTTGGACAGTCAGGGCTACACCTTC
TRBD1,NA,TRBV5-4,TRBJ2-2,CASSSTGPHTGELFF,TGTGCCAGCAGCTCGACAGGGCCCCACACCGGGGAGCTGTTTTTT
NA,NA,TRBV27,TRBJ1-2,CASRSYGEIYGYTF,TGTGCCAGCAGATCTTACGGGGAGATATATGGCTACACCTTC
NA,NA,TRBV15,TRBJ2-5,CATSPFPKTSNQETQYF,TGTGCCACCAGCCCCTTTCCAAAAACTAGCAATCAAGAGACCCAGTACTTC
TRBD1,NA,TRBV7-2,TRBJ1-5,CASSWGTGSPQPQHF,TGTGCCAGCAGCTGGGGGACAGGGAGTCCCCAGCCCCAGCATTTT
NA,NA,TRBV9,TRBJ2-3,CASSVARLGGFGDTQYF,TGTGCCAGCAGCGTAGCCCGACTCGGGGGTTTTGGAGATACGCAGTATTTT
NA,NA,TRBV19,TRBJ1-1,CASSKRVTEAFF,TGTGCCAGTAGTAAGAGGGTCACTGAAGCTTTCTTT
TRBD1,NA,TRBV29-1,TRBJ1-1,CSANRGQGEAFF,TGCAGCGCAAATAGGGGGCAGGGTGAAGCTTTCTTT
NA,few,TRBV5-4,TRBJ2-7,CASSLGGGRGPYEQYF,TGTGCCAGCAGCTTGGGTGGTGGGAGAGGCCCCTACGAGCAGTACTTC
NA,NA,TRBV2,TRBJ2-2,CASSESGVHTGELFF,TGTGCCAGCAGTGAATCAGGGGTTCATACCGGGGAGCTGTTTTTT
TRBD1,NA,TRBV19,TRBJ1-2,CASSISDPSRQGSGYTF,TGTGCCAGTAGTATCTCCGATCCGTCCAGACAGGGGAGCGGCTACACCTTC
NA,NA,TRBV4-2,TRBJ1-2,CASSLGTNSNYGYTF,TGTGCCAGCAGCCTAGGGACAAACTCTAACTATGGCTACACCTTC
NA,NA,TRBV19,TRBJ1-1,CASTKTAANTEAFF,TGTGCCAGTACCAAGACAGCTGCGAACACTGAAGCTTTCTTT
NA,NA,TRBV19,TRBJ1-1,CASSIVGRAGMTEAFF,TGTGCCAGTAGTATAGTCGGCAGGGCAGGGATGACTGAAGCTTTCTTT
TRBD1,few,TRBV2,TRBJ1-2,CASTGGTGYGYTF,TGTGCCAGCACAGGAGGGACAGGGTATGGCTACACCTTC
TRBD1,NA,TRBV7-8,TRBJ1-1,CASSGQGWGAEAFF,TGTGCCAGCAGCGGACAGGGTTGGGGGGCTGAAGCTTTCTTT
TRBD1,once,TRBV5-1,TRBJ1-1,CASSSYISGDRMNTEAFF,TGCGCCAGCAGCTCCTATATCAGCGGGGACAGGATGAACACTGAAGCTTTCTTT
NA,NA,TRBV30,TRBJ1-1,CAWREFMNTEAFF,TGTGCCTGGAGAGAGTTCATGAACACTGAAGCTTTCTTT
NA,NA,TRBV6-6,TRBJ1-1,CASSREGGNTEAFF,TGTGCCAGCAGCCGGGAAGGGGGGAACACTGAAGCTTTCTTT
NA,NA,TRBV10-2,TRBJ2-7,CASRSQASYEQYF,TGCGCCAGCAGGTCACAGGCCTCCTACGAGCAGTACTTC
NA,NA,TRBV6-5,TRBJ1-5,CASSYSRGPNQPQHF,TGTGCCAGCAGTTACTCCCGAGGGCCGAATCAGCCCCAGCATTTT
NA,NA,TRBV25-1,TRBJ1-4,CASSESGNPDEKLFF,TGTGCCAGCAGTGAATCCGGGAATCCGGATGAAAAACTGTTTTTT
NA,NA,TRBV25-1,TRBJ1-1,CASSESGYNTEAFF,TGTGCCAGCAGTGAATCAGGGTACAACACTGAAGCTTTCTTT
NA,NA,TRBV2,TRBJ2-7,CASTGGGRHEQYF,TGTGCCAGCACAGGAGGAGGGAGGCACGAGCAGTACTTC
TRBD2,NA,TRBV11-2,TRBJ2-3,CASSLGPSGLGADTQYF,TGTGCCAGCAGCTTAGGGCCTAGCGGCTTGGGCGCAGATACGCAGTATTTT